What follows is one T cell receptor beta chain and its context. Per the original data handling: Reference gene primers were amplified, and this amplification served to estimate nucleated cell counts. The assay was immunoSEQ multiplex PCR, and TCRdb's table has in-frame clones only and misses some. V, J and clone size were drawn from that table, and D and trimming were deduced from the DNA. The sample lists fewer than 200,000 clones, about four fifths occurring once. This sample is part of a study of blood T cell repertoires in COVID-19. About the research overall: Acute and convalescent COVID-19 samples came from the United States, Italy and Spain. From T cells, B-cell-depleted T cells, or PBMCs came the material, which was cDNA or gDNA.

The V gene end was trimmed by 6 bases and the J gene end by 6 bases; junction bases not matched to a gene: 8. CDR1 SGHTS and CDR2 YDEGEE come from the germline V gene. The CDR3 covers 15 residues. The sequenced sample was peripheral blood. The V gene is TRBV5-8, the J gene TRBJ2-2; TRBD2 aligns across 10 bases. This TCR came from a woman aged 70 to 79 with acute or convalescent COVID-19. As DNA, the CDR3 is TGTGCCAGCACCTTTCTAGCGGGAGTACCCGGGGAGCTGTTTTTT. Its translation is CASTFLAGVPGELFF.